This TCR beta chain was recorded in a study of breast tumors, draining lymph nodes, adjacent tissues. Study-wide results and caveats: Compared with lymph nodes, tumors were less diverse; compared with nontumor tissue, more.

The CDR3 totals 16 residues. Between the trimmed V and J ends, which lost 1 base and 6 bases, there was a span of 19 bases. Germline V gene sequence: CDR1 SGDLS, CDR2 YYNGEE. About this clonotype: Its antigen remains unknown.

The lymph nodes were axillary draining lymph nodes from breast cancer patients. TCRdb re-derived calls from the multiplex PCR reads in MiXCR, one entry per CDR3 protein. The sample gives about 110,000 distinct CDR3 sequences, 30% of which show up once; approximately 5.2% is in the top ten. This chain uses TRBV9 with TRBJ1-2; TRBD1 might be the D (6 bases). The source material was axillary lymph node tissue. This TCR was sampled from a female donor with breast cancer. Some clones in this sample may be carry-over from other donors' samples. CDR3 residues: CASSVQGTLQLDGYTF. The CDR3 region has the DNA TGTGCCAGCAGCGTACAGGGGACGCTACAACTTGATGGCTACACCTTC.